The rows below give T cell receptor beta chains drawn from one sample of a study of beta chain features in type 1 diabetes. Using immunoSEQ multiplex PCR, the repertoire was profiled, and TCRdb retains in-frame clones only, with some absent. The repertoire holds around 300,000 clones, 14% seen once, with approximately 6.7% in the top ten. The sequenced sample was central memory CD4+ T cells from blood. The receptors derive from a man aged 30-40 years in good health. Both conserved end residues are part of each CDR3.

>TRBV5-4|TRBJ2-2
CASSADRWNTGELFF
>TRBV19|TRBJ2-1
CASSIKGRSSYNEQFF
>TRBV6-6|TRBJ2-3
CASSRQSDTQYF
>TRBV15|TRBJ2-7
CATSRGGEAYEQYF
>TRBV6-5|TRBJ2-3
CASSLGVAGIDTQYF
>TRBV27|TRBJ1-1
CASSFGGVGAEAFF
>TRBV4-1|TRBJ1-4
CASSDTGSVEKLFF
>TRBV7-9|TRBJ1-2
CASSLGGRNVYGYTF
>TRBV29-1|TRBJ1-1
CSVEGTNTEAFF
>TRBV7-9|TRBJ2-1
CASSPASDNEQFF
>TRBV6-1|TRBJ1-2
CASSETGRGGGYTF
>TRBV6-5|TRBJ1-2
CASSYSFNGAYGYTF
>TRBV27|TRBJ1-1
CASSFGQPLNTEAFF
>TRBV7-2|TRBJ1-5
CASSLAPRTTNNQPQHF
>TRBV6-1|TRBJ1-2
CASSFRGPMDGYTF
>TRBV18|TRBJ1-2
CASSPGQGSGGYTF
>TRBV27|TRBJ2-5
CASGAQGWGETQYF
>TRBV12-2|TRBJ2-3
CASRLARLAEADTQYF
>TRBV9|TRBJ1-1
CASGTLGGTEAFF
>TRBV7-8|TRBJ2-6
CASSLVVQTSGANVLTF
>TRBV9|TRBJ2-3
CASSLTGYTDTQYF
>TRBV5-1|TRBJ2-1
CASSLEGTDYNEQFF
>TRBV11-2|TRBJ2-3
CASSPTSGRLTDTQYF
>TRBV6-5|TRBJ1-1
CASSKTGVTEAFF
>TRBV2|TRBJ1-4
CASTESDATNEKLFF
>TRBV4-3|TRBJ2-5
CASSQEWTSGGGASETQYF
>TRBV5-1|TRBJ2-1
CASSYDGASYNEQFF
>TRBV28|TRBJ1-4
CASRDTVATNEKLFF
>TRBV7-8|TRBJ1-3
CASSTVSGTIYF
>TRBV29-1|TRBJ2-3
CSGRPGQGSDTQYF
>TRBV7-9|TRBJ2-1
CASSPRGLAGGYNEQFF
>TRBV10-2|TRBJ1-2
CASSELGNYGYTF
>TRBV30|TRBJ1-1
CARSLGTIGTEAFF
>TRBV9|TRBJ2-1
CASSVAPIGGAPPDEQFF
>TRBV11-2|TRBJ2-4
CASSLREGSAKNIQYF
>TRBV7-2|TRBJ2-1
CASSLDPRHYRNEQFF
>TRBV30|TRBJ2-5
CAGTGEWETQYF
>TRBV7-2|TRBJ2-3
CASSLVASGGAYDTQYF
>TRBV15|TRBJ1-1
CATSPGQEVIAFF
>TRBV28|TRBJ1-2
CASSYPQGTSNYGYTF
>TRBV5-6|TRBJ2-2
CASSLGSGNTGELFF
>TRBV7-2|TRBJ2-5
CASSHPARGEGETQYF
>TRBV7-2|TRBJ1-3
CASSLGQASLSGNTIYF
>TRBV7-4|TRBJ2-5
CASSGNQGLKGKETQYF
>TRBV28|TRBJ2-7
CASSWASSPYEQYF
>TRBV27|TRBJ2-1
CASRKDRVSYNEQFF
>TRBV4-1|TRBJ1-6
CASSRGGDRYNSPLHF
>TRBV7-9|TRBJ1-1
CASLPAGGLRNTEAFF
>TRBV4-3|TRBJ2-5
CASSYTSGSLQETQYF
>TRBV7-2|TRBJ2-3
CASSSGLAGEDTQYF
>TRBV6-5|TRBJ2-6
CASSYSRQGAGGVLTF
>TRBV27|.
CASSFRGRVYEQYF
>TRBV9|TRBJ1-1
CASSVGMGQGNTEAFF
>TRBV4-1|TRBJ1-4
CASSPSGQGADEKLFF
>TRBV10-3|TRBJ2-5
CAISGGLATETQYF
>TRBV4-1|TRBJ2-1
CASSQEGPGTQAGNEQFF
>TRBV4-1|TRBJ1-5
CASSQVRDQPQHF
>TRBV27|TRBJ1-4
CASSLSTGGREKLFF
>TRBV7-2|TRBJ1-1
CASSLVRADGEAFF
>TRBV13|TRBJ2-1
CASRYGGADNEQFF